The present TCR beta chain was sequenced within a study of monozygotic twins with cystic fibrosis. Profiled with immunoSEQ multiplex PCR; TCRdb holds only in-frame clones, not every one. Of approximately 10,000 clones listed, over 99% are singletons. V shed 1 base and J shed 6 bases, with 9 bases lying between them. This CDR3 region has 14 residues. Germline CDR1 and CDR2: MNHNS and SASEGT. Study-wide results and caveats: Co-twins had the most similar V usage for 13 of 16 pairs, J for 8.

Concerning this clone: What it recognizes is unknown.

The gene calls are TRBV6-1 and TRBJ2-2; D unresolved. This receptor was taken from a man between 18 and 35 years old with cystic fibrosis. The sequenced sample was blood. The CDR3 sequence: CASSEVPGAGELFF. The CDR3 coding sequence is TGTGCCAGCAGTGAAGTCCCAGGCGCCGGGGAGCTGTTTTTT.